Described below is a single T cell receptor (beta chain) sequence and its context. The data originate from a study of blood T cell repertoires in COVID-19. The protocol was immunoSEQ multiplex PCR, while the TCRdb copy is restricted to in-frame clones and leaves out a portion. This table holds some 160,000 clones, around nine tenths found once. Trimming took 3 bases from V and 8 from J, leaving 16 bases between them. CDR3 size: 15 residues. Germline V gene data show CDR1 as MDHEN and CDR2 as SYDVKM. The sample consisted of peripheral blood. This sequence originates from a woman at least 80 years old with COVID-19, enrolled during active disease. V gene TRBV28 combines with J gene TRBJ1-4; D possibly corresponds to TRBD1 (5 bases). The CDR3 here is CASSFGGVGLEKLFF. The CDR3 region has the DNA TGTGCCAGCAGTTTTGGGGGGGTGGGACTCGAAAAACTGTTTTTT.